The clone carrying this T cell receptor beta chain has a handful of counts. One junction end does not reproduce the germline sequence, and a read error may be involved. Making TCR cDNA involved 5'RACE template switching, which added UMIs and a universal primer site. From the 5' RACE reads, TCRdb called clonotypes with MiXCR, one entry per CDR3 protein. Of hundreds of thousands of distinct CDR3 sequences in the sample, around 4% were seen once. This sample was included in a study of T cells after yellow fever vaccination. The wider study: It was SMART-Seq v4 Ultra Low Input that prepared the fractions with low cell numbers.

Sample: PBMCs, taken on the day of the yellow fever booster vaccination. The TCR was taken from a man aged 18-30 years who received the YFV17D yellow fever vaccine.

CDR3 sequence (DNA): TGTGCCAGCAGTCTCGAAGGCCTGGGGCATGGCTACGCCTTC. It is translated as CASSLEGLGHGYAF. The chain is built from TRBV2 and TRBJ1-2; possible D gene TRBD1, 5 bases. The CDR3 is 14 residues long. The V gene's germline CDR1 is SNHLY and CDR2 FYNNEI.